This T cell receptor (beta chain) was identified during a study of identical twins. V was cut by 4 bases and J by 10 bases, with 12 bases left in between. There are 12 residues in the CDR3. Germline CDR1 SGHRS, CDR2 YFSETQ. Everyone who gave samples was a healthy Caucasian. TCRdb passed the 5' RACE reads through MiXCR, listing each CDR3 protein once. Among 1.5 million to 2 million distinct CDR3 sequences listed, about 32% were seen once. Study-wide points: The conclusions drew on cross-sectional statistical analysis instead of tracking the same donors. Partly confounded zero-insertion analyses could result from invariant MAIT and iNKT cells.

Concerning this clonotype: What it binds is unknown.

Sequenced sample: cord blood. The rearrangement links TRBV5-1 to TRBJ2-1; no reliable D call. The origin of this receptor is a newborn girl in good health. CDR3 sequence reads: CASSPQPYEQFF. The CDR3, as DNA: TGCGCCAGCAGCCCCCAGCCCTACGAGCAGTTCTTC.